Listed below are T cell receptor beta chains from one sample, sequenced in a study of resident and recirculating memory T cells in vitiligo. TCRdb's copy holds only in-frame clones and misses some; the assay was immunoSEQ multiplex PCR. The sample lists around 70,000 clones, about 89% occurring once. The specimen was blood. These receptors were obtained from a male donor with vitiligo. CDR3s include the opening cysteine and the closing phenylalanine or tryptophan. The order of the fields is clone size, D gene, V gene, J gene, CDR3 DNA, CDR3 protein. A D gene is named only where the DNA matches it firmly. Clone sizes are given selectively: once, few, many, or a class where the clone is expanded.

.	TRBD1	TRBV10-3	TRBJ2-7	TGTGCCATCAGTAGACAGGGGTCTTCGGGGGAGCAGTACTTC	CAISRQGSSGEQYF
.	.	TRBV15	TRBJ2-3	TGTGCCACCAGCAGAGATTCGGGGGGCGTAGATACGCAGTATTTT	CATSRDSGGVDTQYF
.	TRBD1	TRBV7-7	TRBJ2-7	TGTGCCAGCAGCCTCGGACAGGACGGCGAGCAGTACTTC	CASSLGQDGEQYF
.	.	TRBV7-2	TRBJ1-2	TGTGCCAGCAGCTTAGGGGGGACTAACTACTATGGCTACACCTTC	CASSLGGTNYYGYTF
.	TRBD2	TRBV9	TRBJ2-5	TGTGCCAGCAGCAGAGCGGGGGGGCGAGGGCAAGAGACCCAGTACTTC	CASSRAGGRGQETQYF
.	TRBD1	TRBV6-6	TRBJ1-4	TGTGCCAGCAGTCGGGACCCGGGACAGGGGGCTTACCTGTTTTTT	CASSRDPGQGAYLFF
once	.	TRBV5-5	TRBJ1-5	TGTGCCAGCAGCTTAGTTCCGGGGGATCAGCCCCAGCATTTT	CASSLVPGDQPQHF
.	.	TRBV4-1	TRBJ2-2	TGCGCCAGCAGCCAAGTATACACCGGGGAGCTGTTTTTT	CASSQVYTGELFF
.	.	TRBV29-1	TRBJ2-6	TGCAGCGTTGGCAGGGGCTCTGGGGCCAACGTCCTGACTTTC	CSVGRGSGANVLTF
.	.	TRBV30	TRBJ1-5	TGTGCCTGGAGTGTCCCAAGCAATCAGCCCCAGCATTTT	CAWSVPSNQPQHF
.	TRBD1	TRBV5-1	TRBJ1-2	TGCGCCAGCAGCTTGACAGGGGCCTCCGACTACCGTAGCTATGGCTACACCTTC	CASSLTGASDYRSYGYTF
.	TRBD1	TRBV2	TRBJ1-4	TGTGCCAGCCGAAGGACAGGGGCGAATGAAAAACTGTTTTTT	CASRRTGANEKLFF
once	.	TRBV19	TRBJ2-3	TGTGCCAGTAGTCTAAGCAGGGCCCGGGGGTTTTACGCTAGCACAGATACGCAGTATTTT	CASSLSRARGFYASTDTQYF
.	.	TRBV2	TRBJ1-2	TGTGCCAGCAGTGAAGCGCTGCGCGGTACAGGGAGTGACGGCTACACCTTC	CASSEALRGTGSDGYTF
.	.	TRBV30	TRBJ1-1	TGTGCCTGGGGAAACAGGCACACTGAAGCTTTCTTT	CAWGNRHTEAFF
once	.	TRBV4-1	TRBJ1-1	TGCGCCAGCAGTGCACAGGGGAACACTGAAGCTTTCTTT	CASSAQGNTEAFF
.	TRBD1	TRBV4-3	TRBJ1-1	TGCGCCAGCAGGGTCCGGGACAGGGGGTGGGACACTGAAGCTTTCTTT	CASRVRDRGWDTEAFF
.	TRBD1	TRBV5-8	TRBJ2-5	TGTGCCAGCAGCTTCGACAGGGGGCAAGGGACCCAGTACTTC	CASSFDRGQGTQYF
.	TRBD1	TRBV7-9	TRBJ2-7	TGTGCCAGCAGCTTAGGACCAGGGACAGGGTCCTACGAGCAGTACTTC	CASSLGPGTGSYEQYF
.	TRBD2	TRBV4-2	TRBJ2-2	TGTGCCAGCAGCCAAGAGGTCCTAGCGGGGGGAATGTTAGGCACCGGGGAGCTGTTTTTT	CASSQEVLAGGMLGTGELFF
.	.	TRBV2	TRBJ2-3	TGTGCCAGCAGTGGCAGGGGGGTGAGCACAGATACGCAGTATTTT	CASSGRGVSTDTQYF
.	.	TRBV6-5	TRBJ2-7	TGTGCCAGCAGGGGATCTCGGGGGAACGAGCAGTACTTC	CASRGSRGNEQYF
.	.	TRBV2	TRBJ1-4	TGTGCCAGCAGGCCGGGACTCCATGAAAAACTGTTTTTT	CASRPGLHEKLFF
.	.	TRBV15	TRBJ2-6	TGTGCCACCAGCAGAGACGGAGACTCTGGGGCCAACGTCCTGACTTTC	CATSRDGDSGANVLTF
.	.	TRBV7-2	TRBJ1-2	TGTGCCAGCAGCCCCGGCGCCTTCGAGGCGTATGGCTACACCTTC	CASSPGAFEAYGYTF
once	.	TRBV9	TRBJ2-7	TGTGCCAGCAGCGTCTCGTTGACAGATACCTACGAGCAGTACTTC	CASSVSLTDTYEQYF
.	.	TRBV5-6	TRBJ2-7	TGTGCCAGCAGCTTGGGGGTTTCGGACGACAGGTCACCCTACGAGCAGTACTTC	CASSLGVSDDRSPYEQYF
.	.	TRBV7-6	TRBJ2-5	TGTGCCAGCAGCTTAAGTGGCGAGACCCAGTACTTC	CASSLSGETQYF
.	.	TRBV11-2	TRBJ2-5	TGTGCCAGCAGCTATCAGAGGCAAGAGACCCAGTACTTC	CASSYQRQETQYF
.	TRBD1	TRBV27	TRBJ1-4	TGTGCCAGCAGTCTACAGGGGGGTCGGACTAATGAAAAACTGTTTTTT	CASSLQGGRTNEKLFF
.	.	TRBV6-5	TRBJ2-7	TGTGCCAGCAGTTACTCGACGACACGCTCCTACGAGCAGTACTTC	CASSYSTTRSYEQYF
.	TRBD2	TRBV11-2	TRBJ2-7	TGTGCCAGCAGCTTAGGGGGGGGGACCTACGAGCAGTACTTC	CASSLGGGTYEQYF
.	TRBD1	TRBV9	TRBJ1-2	TGTGCCAGCAGCGGGATGGGACAGGGAGAGGTAGATGGCTACACCTTC	CASSGMGQGEVDGYTF